This T cell receptor (beta chain) was captured in a study of shared clonotypes between healthy human individuals (dated by TCRdb to 2020 to 2022). In the study overall: The cohort included three men and a couple of women between 18 and 49 years of age. Blood TCR repertoires of 5 or 6 healthy adults were deeply sequenced to estimate repertoire size and the extent of clonotype sharing between individuals. Leukapheresis yielded between about 0.85 and 9 billion PBMCs per donor. To increase sequencing depth and limit assay-specific biases, TCR repertoire library preparation and sequencing were carried out by different laboratories using diverse techniques. Per donor, three plates each were used for CD4 naive and CD4 memory, two for CD8 naive, and one for CD8 memory.

CDR1 and CDR2, looked up from the germline V gene, are SGHAT and FQNNGV. From its cysteine to its phenylalanine, the CDR3 spans 12 amino acids. Solely the CDR3 DNA is kept, with 36 bases framed from the first base. Germline trimming: 7 bases from V, 4 bases from J; junction bases outside gene matches: 2. This clone has only a few counts. Its antigen is not yet known. It has no much larger one-base neighbor in the sample; base qualities were not kept. Using the deep immunoSEQ assay, multiplex PCR amplified TCR CDR3 regions from genomic DNA. Extracted genomic DNA from each cell subset was spread evenly across all wells of several immunoSEQ 96-well plates, with each plate serving as a replicate. Each replicate PCR for sorted subsets received roughly 200 ng genomic DNA, equal to roughly 30,000 T cell genomes. Purified libraries were measured with a Qubit 3.0 fluorometer, size-checked on a Bioanalyzer 2100, and measured again with the KAPA Library Quantification kit. A separate single-read 150-cycle Illumina NextSeq 550 flow cell was used to sequence each immunoSEQ 96-well plate. The paper's processing steps were these. Because only junctional sequences without quality scores were contained in the immunoSEQ output, filtering matching that applied to full-length reads could not be performed. Sequences were annotated with PyIR, a Python wrapper for IgBLAST v1.9, using IMGT germline references to assign V/J genes and CDR3. Reads were filtered out if the reads had weak V/J assignments (E-value above 1e-6), no CDR3, stop codons, out-of-frame junctions, or ambiguous translated residues. A V3J clonotype was defined by an identical inferred V gene, J gene, and CDR3 amino acid sequence. Percentage overlap between repertoires was computed as shared unique clonotypes divided by the size of the smaller repertoire. Repertoire richness was assessed with RTK rarefaction, the Chao1 estimator, and Recon v2.1 estimates of unobserved clonotypes. For all TCRbeta clonotypes obtained by the gDNA method from a few donors, generation probabilities were computed with OLGA. TCRdb limited this immuneACCESS table to in-frame rearrangements with V and J called. A share of clones is missing; checked studies link under half to unresolved V genes, and the rest is unexplained. V and J calls and clone size are those listed in that table; D and trimming were worked out from the DNA. The sample records nearly 1 million clones, about 80% of which are singletons. About 1.5% of the sample rests with the top ten.

Healthy HIV-negative adults with no recently reported acute infections or vaccinations were included as donors. Every donor was a Caucasian adult living in Nashville, Tennessee, USA. CD4+ T cells were enriched by magnetic negative selection; naive cells were then positively selected on CD45RA, and the negative fraction formed the memory subset. Blood was obtained by leukapheresis, after which PBMCs were separated by Ficoll-Histopaque density gradient centrifugation and cryopreserved in liquid nitrogen vapor phase. Analytical flow cytometry was used to check the purity and quantity of every magnetically sorted T cell population. Genomic DNA was isolated from each sorted fraction and quantified by UV absorbance on a Nanodrop 2000c. On the study overall, not on this receptor specifically: Pairwise subsampling indicated that sequencing depth was expected to affect the degree of clonotype sharing among donors. Because the study included only a small number of donors, the genetic and exposure-history diversity represented was limited. Sampling was restricted to blood, and TCR repertoires in tissue are likely to differ from TCR repertoires in blood. Compared with non-shared clonotypes, clonotypes shared by all four sorted-subset donors had higher generation probabilities. Naive subsets generally had larger estimated clonotype richness than memory subsets did. Approximately 5% of naive CD4, 3% to 4% of naive CD8, roughly 2.4% of memory CD4, and about 0.4% of memory CD8 clonotypes were shared across several donors. Even with the large sequencing depth, rarefaction of the sorted-subset datasets indicated that sequencing was incomplete.

Sequenced material: memory CD4+ T cells sorted from blood. The cell subset or site label of this sample denotes: CD45RA-negative fraction. Here the chain combines TRBV11-2 and TRBJ1-1; 8 central bases correspond to TRBD1. The TCR was taken from a man between 18 and 29 years old in good health. The CDR3 has the sequence CASTTGGTEAFF. At the DNA level, the sequence is TGTGCCAGCACCACAGGGGGCACTGAAGCTTTCTTT.